This T cell receptor (beta chain) was documented in a study of cytomegalovirus exposure and HLA in healthy donors. Study-level findings and limits: In vitro assays verified that a few CMV-associated chains recognized CMV antigens specifically.

Vbeta (60) and Jbeta (13) primers were used in the PCR. TCRdb keeps only in-frame clones here, not all; method: immunoSEQ multiplex PCR. The profile shows 150,000 to 200,000 clones, around 74% of them singletons. With respect to this clone: The antigen remains undetermined.

The source material was PBMCs. This sequence was found in a female donor in good health and CMV-seronegative.

The CDR3 here is CASSQDVGTGAYEQYF. In nucleotides, the CDR3 is TGCGCCAGCAGCCAAGATGTTGGGACAGGGGCTTACGAGCAGTACTTC. V and J are TRBV4-1 and TRBJ2-7, with 10 bases identical to TRBD1. This CDR3 has 16 residues. Germline trimming cut 0 bases from V and 4 bases from J; bases unmatched to any gene: 6. CDR1 and CDR2 from the germline V gene are MGHRA and YSYEKL.